This T cell receptor (beta chain) was sequenced for a study of response to subunit inactivated influenza vaccine. The germline V gene has CDR1 SGHTA and CDR2 FQGNSA. CDR3 size: 14 residues. Trimming cost V 8 bases and J 6 bases; bases outside gene matches: 9. TCRdb re-called the RT-PCR reads with MiXCR, one entry per CDR3 protein. The sample shows 500,000 to 600,000 distinct CDR3 sequences, about 17% of them seen only once. The chain combines TRBV7-2 with TRBJ1-1; 10 nucleotides line up with TRBD1. Sequences were derived from CD4+ T cells sorted from PBMCs, sampled around 25 months after vaccination. This sequence originates from a man between 50 and 70 years old who received an inactivated influenza vaccine. The CDR3 loop reads CASGQGVFGAEAFF. The CDR3 DNA reads as TGTGCCAGCGGACAGGGGGTTTTTGGCGCTGAAGCTTTCTTT.